The present T cell receptor (beta chain) was sequenced within a study of cytomegalovirus exposure and HLA in healthy donors. Deletions cut 4 bases from V and 3 bases from J, with 10 bases between. The CDR3 totals 14 residues. Germline CDR1 is MGHDK and CDR2 is SYGVNS. The primer mix had 60 Vbeta and 13 Jbeta primers. Produced via immunoSEQ multiplex PCR; TCRdb's table is partial and in-frame only. The sample yields 74,000 or so clones, around 75% seen once. Study-level findings and limits: Productive rates of about 90% or about 30% were seen for most TCR beta V segments in an earlier analysis. After further analysis at a later stage, 16,951 TCR beta sequences were associated with HLA alleles at 0.05 false discovery rate. Most TCR sequences proved rare, with some public TCRs found in many donors. Cytomegalovirus status was reportedly diagnosed by the classifier with high specificity and sensitivity.

Regarding this clone: Its antigen remains unknown.

Sequenced: PBMCs. The sequence was obtained from a woman aged 40-49 years in good health and CMV-seronegative. The chain carries TRBV25-1 and TRBJ1-3; tentative D call: TRBD1 (5 bases). In DNA, the CDR3 is TGTGCCAGCAGTGGCAGGGCGGTTGGAAACACCATATATTTT. Translating it yields CASSGRAVGNTIYF.